Shown below are 3 T cell receptor beta chains from a single sample sequenced in a study of blood T cell repertoires in COVID-19. Assay used: immunoSEQ multiplex PCR; TCRdb lists only in-frame clones, some missing. The sample contains under 35,000 clones, approximately 82% of which appear only once. Source material: peripheral blood. The receptors were sampled from a man in his 70s with acute or convalescent COVID-19.

This clone was seen just once. V and J are TRBV27 and TRBJ1-6; 9 bases are a match to TRBD1. The CDR3 has 13 residues. After removal of 7 bases from V and 10 bases from J, the junction contained 5 bases not matched to a gene. Germline CDR1 and CDR2: MNHEY and SMNVEV (reference sequence). CDR3 in DNA: TGTGCCAGCAAGGGACAGGGATCATCACCCCTCCACTTT. This codes for CASKGQGSSPLHF.

This clone appeared once. The chain carries TRBV9 and TRBJ1-1, with D perhaps matching TRBD1 (5 bases). CDR1 is SGDLS, CDR2 YYNGEE, per germline. There are 15 residues in the CDR3. Between the trimmed V and J ends, which lost 4 bases and 0 bases, there was a span of 13 bases. This chain's CDR3 is CASSSLGGMNTEAFF. The CDR3 region has the DNA TGTGCCAGCAGCTCCCTCGGGGGAATGAACACTGAAGCTTTCTTT.

This chain connects TRBV27 to TRBJ1-2; D possibly corresponds to TRBD1 (6 bases). The CDR3 runs 13 residues. Germline-derived CDR1 and CDR2 are MNHEY and SMNVEV (reference sequence). Trimming stripped 6 bases from V and 5 bases from J, with 13 bases between. In DNA form, the CDR3 reads TGTGCCAGCAGGCCTACAGGGTCTTATGGCTACACCTTC. Its translation is CASRPTGSYGYTF.